Each of the 18 T cell receptor beta chains below was sequenced from the same sample in a study of metastatic and nonmetastatic thyroid tumors. TCRdb re-called clones from the PCR reads using MiXCR. Among 49,000 or so clones listed, more than 20% were seen once. Patients had received no treatment of any kind before thyroid surgery. The sample taken for sequencing was blood. Every receptor here comes from a male donor with papillary thyroid cancer or a benign thyroid nodule (not recorded which). Some clones in this sample may be carry-over from other donors' samples.

The chain employs TRBV20-1 and TRBJ1-1; D uncertain. CDR3 length: 11 residues. Germline assignment: CDR1 DFQATT and CDR2 SNEGSKA (reference sequence). V lost 7 bases and J lost 0, with 6 bases in between. As DNA, the CDR3 is TGCAGTGGCCTAATGAACACTGAAGCTTTCTTT. It yields the protein CSGLMNTEAFF.

This chain links TRBV28 with TRBJ1-2; no firm D call. The CDR3 covers 12 residues. Germline assignment: CDR1 MDHEN and CDR2 SYDVKM. Between the trimmed V and J ends, which lost 6 bases and 7 bases, there was a span of 12 bases. DNA of the CDR3: TGTGCCAGCAGACTACTGACAAGTGGCTACACCTTC. Its translation is CASRLLTSGYTF.

This clone is medium-sized. This sequence joins TRBV6-1 and TRBJ2-2; 7 nucleotides agree with TRBD2. V was pared by 3 bases and J by 4 bases, with 8 bases of the junction left unmatched. In germline, CDR1 is MNHNS, CDR2 SASEGT. CDR3 size: 16 residues. The CDR3 reads CASSDLERDPTGELFF. The CDR3 DNA reads as TGTGCCAGCAGTGATCTCGAGCGGGACCCCACCGGGGAGCTGTTTTTT.

This clone was detected ten times or more. Because it lacks the conserved phenylalanine or tryptophan at the end, this CDR3 is likely a read error. The V call is TRBV6-1, the J call TRBJ1-2; no clear D. The CDR3 is made up of 13 amino acids. CDR1 MNHNS and CDR2 SASEGT come from the germline V gene. Trimming removed 6 bases from V and 0 bases from J, with 8 bases in between. CDR3: CASRRGTNYGYTL. CDR3 bases: TGTGCCAGCAGGCGGGGTACTAACTATGGCTACACCCTC.

The sample holds a few counts of this clone. The CDR3 region has the DNA TGTGCCAGCAGTACAGGGGCTGGGGCCAACGTCCTGACTTTC. It specifies CASSTGAGANVLTF. The chain couples TRBV6-2 or TRBV6-3 to TRBJ2-6; 7 positions agree with TRBD1. J was trimmed by 2 bases and V by 5 bases; bases with no gene match: 0. CDR1 and CDR2 (germline): MNHEY, SVGEGT. The CDR3 consists of 14 residues.

This clone has ten or more counts. The chain uses TRBV6-2 or TRBV6-3 and TRBJ1-1; the D is unclear. The V end lost 2 bases, the J end lost 1 base, and 8 bases lay between the germline ends. Looked up from germline, CDR1 is MNHEY and CDR2 is SVGEGT. The CDR3 has 14 residues. The CDR3 sequence: CASSYGLSNTEAFF. The CDR3 DNA sequence: TGTGCCAGCAGTTACGGACTTTCGAACACTGAAGCTTTCTTT.

As to this clone: The junction and the germline gene differ at one end; a read error may be behind it. The genes are TRBV28 and TRBJ1-5; 9 bases fit TRBD1. The CDR3 covers 14 residues. In germline, CDR1 is MDHEN, CDR2 SYDVKM. CDR3 residues: CASSPYRGHQPQHF. In DNA, the CDR3 is TGTGCCAGCAGTCCTTACAGGGGGCATCAGCCCCAACATTTT.

At least ten counts were recorded for this clone. This chain connects TRBV13 to TRBJ2-1, with 7 positions matching TRBD1. The germline V gene encodes CDR1 PRHDT and CDR2 FYEKMQ (reference sequence). This CDR3 comprises 16 residues. V lost 4 bases, J lost 6 bases, and 12 bases stayed unmatched. CDR3 in amino acids: CASSSRDPGGGNEQFF. CDR3 sequence (DNA): TGTGCCAGCAGCTCCCGCGACCCAGGGGGTGGCAATGAGCAGTTCTTC.

V and J are TRBV6-1 and TRBJ2-7; weak D call: TRBD2 (6 bases). V was cut by 0 bases and J by 10 bases, with 10 bases left in between. CDR3 size: 12 residues. Germline lookup yields CDR1 MNHNS and CDR2 SASEGT. CDR3 in DNA: TGTGCCAGCAGTGAAGCTGTAGCGGATCAGTACTTC. It encodes CASSEAVADQYF.

This chain uses TRBV5-1 with TRBJ1-1; D gene unclear. CDR1 is SGHRS and CDR2 is YFSETQ in the germline V gene. The CDR3 is 14 residues long. Deletions cut 0 bases from V and 0 bases from J, with 6 bases between. The DNA of the CDR3 is TGCGCCAGCAGCTTGGGAGCGATGAACACTGAAGCTTTCTTT. Protein product: CASSLGAMNTEAFF. Supplemented by reference TRBV5-1 and TRBJ1-1, the full variable domain reads KAGVTQTPRYLIKTRGQQVTLSCSPISGHRSVSWYQQTPGQGLQFLFEYFSETQRNKGNFPGRFSGRQFSNSRSEMNVSTLELGDSALYLCASSLGAMNTEAFFGQGTRLTVV.

This clone has at least ten counts. V usage is TRBV30 and J usage is TRBJ2-1; 8 nucleotides match TRBD2. V lost 5 bases to trimming and J lost 10 bases; unmatched junction nucleotides: 10. The germline V gene encodes CDR1 GTSNPN and CDR2 SVGIG (reference sequence). The CDR3 has 13 amino acids. As DNA, the CDR3 is TGTGCCTGGGGGGGATTACTAGCGGCCGAGCAGTTCTTC. Its protein is CAWGGLLAAEQFF.

This clone was detected many times. Other nucleotide sequences in the sample specify the same CDR3. The chain is built from TRBV15 and TRBJ2-3, with D possibly TRBD2 on 5 matching bases. Trimming removed 1 base from V and 0 bases from J, with 14 bases in between. Germline CDR1 LNHNV, CDR2 YYDKDF (reference sequence). CDR3 length: 17 residues. The CDR3 nucleotides are TGTGCCACCAGCAGAGGTCGAGGGCAGTATAGCACAGATACGCAGTATTTT. Its protein is CATSRGRGQYSTDTQYF.

A word on this clone: This may arise from a read error, as a much more abundant clone is one base away. The rearrangement joins TRBV11-3 to TRBJ2-4; D perhaps matches TRBD1 (6 bases). The CDR3 sequence is 17 residues long. Germline CDR1 is SGHNT and CDR2 is YENEEA. Between the trimmed V and J ends, which lost 1 base and 1 base, there was a span of 14 bases. The CDR3 region has the DNA TGTGCCAGCAGCTTAGGGCAAGACAGGTGGGCCAAAAACATTCAGTACTTC. Its protein is CASSLGQDRWAKNIQYF.

This clone has a single count. V usage is TRBV5-1 and J usage is TRBJ2-5, with D uncertain. The CDR3 has 14 amino acids. Germline V gene lookup returns CDR1 SGHRS and CDR2 YFSETQ. With 0 bases removed from V and 2 bases from J, the gap between germline ends came to 8 bases. CDR3 loop: CASSLGSAQETQYF. CDR3 nucleotide sequence: TGCGCCAGCAGCTTGGGATCGGCTCAAGAGACCCAGTACTTC.

The chain is built from TRBV19 and TRBJ1-2; no definite D call. Trimming stripped 1 base from V and 4 bases from J, with 16 bases between. CDR3 length: 16 residues. Germline CDR1 reads LNHDA; CDR2 reads SQIVND (reference sequence). This chain's CDR3 is CASSIGGSRVAYGYTF. The CDR3 nucleotides read TGTGCCAGTAGTATAGGCGGCAGCCGGGTGGCCTATGGCTACACCTTC.

This clone was found many times. This chain uses TRBV7-9 with TRBJ1-1; D gene uncertain. The length of the CDR3 is 13 residues. Germline assignment: CDR1 SEHNR and CDR2 FQNEAQ (reference sequence). V gave up 4 bases and J gave up 3 bases, with 9 bases separating them. The CDR3 loop is CASSSWRDTEAFF. Here the CDR3 DNA reads TGTGCCAGCAGCTCATGGAGGGACACTGAAGCTTTCTTT.

This clone was found many times. CDR3 bases: TGCGCCAGCAGCTTGGATCGACAGGGGTTCTATGGCTACACCTTC. This encodes CASSLDRQGFYGYTF. This sequence joins TRBV5-1 and TRBJ1-2, with 8 bases identical to TRBD1. This CDR3 contains 15 residues. V gave up 0 bases and J gave up 4 bases; unmatched junction bases: 5. Germline loops: CDR1 SGHRS, CDR2 YFSETQ.

J is TRBJ2-7 and V is TRBV5-1, with D perhaps matching TRBD2 (5 bases). The CDR3 has 14 amino acids. Germline V CDR1 and CDR2: SGHRS, YFSETQ. Trimming removed 0 bases at V and 0 bases at J, with 7 bases between. This chain's CDR3 is CASSLVRGSYEQYF. CDR3 in DNA: TGCGCCAGCAGCTTGGTTCGGGGCTCCTACGAGCAGTACTTC.